The next 8 T cell receptor beta chains were all read from a single sample in a study of regulatory T cells in long-lasting Graves disease. Time point denoted: newly diagnosed GD, antithyroid drugs for less than 3 months. With RNA extracted from PBMCs as input, the TCR library was made. Library construction for TCR beta used iRepertoire HTBI primers and Arm-PCR of CDR3 regions. TCRdb fed the multiplex PCR reads into MiXCR, producing one record per CDR3 protein. Of a few hundred thousand distinct CDR3 sequences listed, approximately 15% are singletons. This sample also belongs to another study, concerning T cells in Graves' hyperthyroidism and ophthalmopathy.

Here the sequenced sample was peripheral blood mononuclear cells (PBMCs), taken at new diagnosis, from a patient treated with antithyroid drugs. The receptors come from a man between 35 and 55 years old with Graves disease.

For this clonotype: A much bigger clone sits one base away, suggesting this may be a read error. The V call is TRBV3-1, the J call TRBJ2-1; D is unclear. CDR3 length equals 13 residues. Trimming took 3 bases from V and 13 from J, leaving 16 bases between them. Germline V gives CDR1 LGHDT, CDR2 YNNKEL (reference sequence). The CDR3 region has the DNA TGTGCCAGCAGCCAGTTTCTTGAAGAGACCCAGTTCTTC. This encodes CASSQFLEETQFF.

This clonotype was detected many times. V usage is TRBV3-1 and J usage is TRBJ2-3; 13 nucleotides align to TRBD2. This CDR3 is built from 18 residues. Germline lookup yields CDR1 LGHDT and CDR2 YNNKEL (reference sequence). Trimming at V came to 5 bases and at J to 2 bases, leaving 10 bases not matched to a gene. CDR3 sequence (DNA): TGTGCCAGCAGCACCCGACTAGCGGGGGGCCCTACCACAGATACGCAGTATTTT. Translation gives CASSTRLAGGPTTDTQYF.

The chain recombines TRBV5-8 with TRBJ1-5; D uncertain. Between the trimmed V and J ends, which lost 3 bases and 2 bases, there was a span of 18 bases. This CDR3 contains 17 residues. Per the germline V gene, CDR1 is SGHTS and CDR2 is YDEGEE. In nucleotides, the CDR3 is TGTGCCAGCAGCTCTGATCGGACGGCGGTGGGCAATCAGCCCCAGCATTTT. Protein: CASSSDRTAVGNQPQHF.

This clonotype has at least ten counts. The chain is built from TRBV2 and TRBJ2-7, with 7 bases lining up with TRBD1. The CDR3 is made up of 14 amino acids. Germline lookup yields CDR1 SNHLY and CDR2 FYNNEI. The V segment lost 6 bases and the J segment 3 bases; nucleotides outside the gene matches: 8. This chain's CDR3 is CASRGTEGNYEQYF. CDR3 nucleotide sequence: TGTGCCAGCAGGGGGACAGAGGGGAACTACGAGCAGTACTTC.

The chain has TRBV19 and TRBJ2-3; the D gene is possibly TRBD2 (6 bases). Trimming removed 6 bases at V and 5 bases at J, with 18 bases between. This CDR3 is 15 amino acids long. Germline V lookup: CDR1 LNHDA, CDR2 SQIVND (reference sequence). This CDR3 reads CASRMTSNRRDTQYF. CDR3 coding DNA: TGTGCCAGTAGGATGACTAGTAATAGAAGAGATACGCAGTATTTT.

The chain has TRBV28 and TRBJ1-2, with D perhaps matching TRBD1 (6 bases). The CDR3 totals 16 residues. Germline assignment: CDR1 MDHEN and CDR2 SYDVKM. V was pared by 1 base and J by 6 bases, with 18 bases between. CDR3 protein: CASSLSAAGTYHGYTF. CDR3 DNA sequence: TGTGCCAGCAGTTTATCCGCCGCGGGGACATATCATGGCTACACCTTC.

This clonotype was recorded many times. The V call is TRBV2, the J call TRBJ1-6, with TRBD1 matching 8 bases. The V gene end was trimmed by 6 bases and the J gene end by 9 bases; junction bases not matched to a gene: 16. CDR1 and CDR2 from the germline V gene are SNHLY and FYNNEI. The CDR3 has 17 amino acids. The CDR3 nucleotides read TGTGCCAGCAGCCAATCCTCCCCCGACAGGGGAGGTTCACCCCTCCACTTT. This encodes CASSQSSPDRGGSPLHF.

Of note for this clonotype: A far larger clone is one nucleotide away, so this likely arose from a read error. The rearrangement joins TRBV12-3 or TRBV12-4 to TRBJ2-1; the D gene is possibly TRBD2 (5 bases). V shed 4 bases and J shed 8 bases, with 24 bases lying between them. This CDR3 comprises 17 residues. The CDR3 DNA follows: TGTGCCAGCAGTTCTAGACTATTGGGCCTATTAGAAGATGAGCAGTTCTTC. This codes for CASSSRLLGLLEDEQFF.